The rows below give T cell receptor beta chains drawn from one sample of a study of shared clonotypes between healthy human individuals. TCRdb's table, derived via immunoSEQ multiplex PCR, lists solely in-frame clones and lacks some. Of 800,000 to 950,000 clones detected, around 96% appear once; the ten largest clones hold roughly 0.23%. The material sequenced was naive CD8+ T cells sorted from blood. The receptors were sampled from a man aged 25 to 40 in good health. CDR3s include the opening cysteine and the closing phenylalanine or tryptophan. D genes are given only for firm matches. Size is stated for part of the rows, as once, few or many counts, or as a class when the clone is expanded.

12 | TRBJ2-5 | . | . | TRBV27 | TGTGCCAGCGGCGTCGGCCAAGAGACCCAGTACTTC | CASGVGQETQYF
14 | TRBJ2-1 | TRBD1 | . | TRBV6-1 | TGTGCCACGGAAAGACAGGGAATCTACAATGAGCAGTTCTTC | CATERQGIYNEQFF
14 | TRBJ2-3 | . | . | TRBV7-8 | TGTGCCAGCAGCTTAAGGAAGGGGGGAGATACGCAGTATTTT | CASSLRKGGDTQYF
16 | TRBJ1-5 | TRBD1 | . | TRBV7-9 | TGTGCCAGCAGCCCGCTACAACCGGGACAGGAGAAGCCCCAGCATTTT | CASSPLQPGQEKPQHF
16 | TRBJ2-2 | TRBD2 | . | TRBV2 | TGTGCCAGCAGTGAAGCGCGGGAGGGCCTATCGGGGGAGCTGTTTTTT | CASSEAREGLSGELFF
13 | TRBJ1-1 | . | . | TRBV7-3 | TGTGCCAGCAGCTTATGGGGGAACACTGAAGCTTTCTTT | CASSLWGNTEAFF
12 | TRBJ2-7 | . | . | TRBV6-6 | TGTGCCAGCAGGTTGGAGGGCTACGAGCAGTACTTC | CASRLEGYEQYF
13 | TRBJ1-1 | . | . | TRBV4-1 | TGCGCCAGCAGCCAAGATTGGTCAGAAAAAGGGGACTTT | CASSQDWSEKGDF
18 | TRBJ2-1 | TRBD2 | . | TRBV10-3 | TGTGCCATCAGTGATCGTAAGGGCGGGAGGAATACCTACAATGAGCAGTTCTTC | CAISDRKGGRNTYNEQFF
16 | TRBJ1-1 | . | . | TRBV7-9 | TGTGCCAGCAGCTTAGGACGCGGGGTTCCTGAGGGTGAAGCTTTCTTT | CASSLGRGVPEGEAFF
13 | TRBJ2-7 | . | . | TRBV10-2 | TGCGCCAGCAGTGAGTCGAACGTCTACGAGCAGTACTTC | CASSESNVYEQYF
14 | TRBJ2-7 | . | . | TRBV30 | TGTGCCTGGAGTCCGGACTCCCGAGACAACGAGCAGTACTTC | CAWSPDSRDNEQYF
13 | TRBJ2-7 | . | . | TRBV7-8 | TGTGCCAGCAGCATAGGTCGGTACTACGAGCAGTACTTC | CASSIGRYYEQYF
14 | TRBJ2-3 | TRBD2 | . | TRBV18 | TGTGCCAGCTCAGTGAGCGGGAGTTCAGATACGCAGTATTTT | CASSVSGSSDTQYF
14 | TRBJ2-7 | . | . | TRBV5-6 | TGTGCCAGCAGCTCCGGGGCGGTCTCCTACGAGCAGTACTTC | CASSSGAVSYEQYF
10 | TRBJ2-3 | . | few | TRBV6-8 | TGTGCCAGCAGTCTGTCTGGGCAGTATTTT | CASSLSGQYF
15 | TRBJ2-7 | . | . | TRBV29-1 | TGCAGCGTTGAAGACTCCCGACAGAATCTCTACGAGCAGTACTTC | CSVEDSRQNLYEQYF
19 | TRBJ2-1 | TRBD2 | . | TRBV9 | TGTGCCAGCAGCGCACGACTAGCGGGACCCCGAATCGGATACAATGAGCAGTTCTTC | CASSARLAGPRIGYNEQFF
14 | TRBJ1-2 | . | . | TRBV6-5 | TGTGCCAGCAGTCAAGCAGGGATGGGCTATGGCTACACCTTC | CASSQAGMGYGYTF
11 | TRBJ1-1 | TRBD1 | . | TRBV9 | TGTGCCAGCAGGGGACAGGGGAAAGCTTTCTTT | CASRGQGKAFF
17 | TRBJ2-1 | TRBD2 | . | TRBV7-6 | TGTGCCAGCAGCTTAGAACAACCGGGACTAGATTACAATGAGCAGTTCTTC | CASSLEQPGLDYNEQFF
12 | TRBJ2-7 | . | . | TRBV7-9 | TGTGCCAGCAGCCAGGGTAGCTACGAGCAGTACTTC | CASSQGSYEQYF
14 | TRBJ2-7 | . | . | TRBV27 | TGTGCCAGCAGTTTAGGGGGACTCCGGTACGAGCAGTACTTC | CASSLGGLRYEQYF
14 | TRBJ2-3 | . | once | TRBV10-1 | TGCGCCAGCAGTCGACAGTTTTACACAGATACGCAGTATTTT | CASSRQFYTDTQYF
13 | TRBJ1-1 | . | . | TRBV6-5 | TGTGCCAGCAGCCGACAGGCGAACACTGAAGCTTTCTTT | CASSRQANTEAFF
15 | TRBJ2-7 | . | . | TRBV7-2 | TGTGCCAGCAGCTTAGTAAATACGGACCCTAACGAGCAGTACTTC | CASSLVNTDPNEQYF
12 | TRBJ2-4 | TRBD1 | . | TRBV5-1 | TGCGCCAGCAGCTCTACAGGGGCCATTCAGTACTTC | CASSSTGAIQYF
15 | TRBJ2-3 | TRBD2 | . | TRBV5-4 | TGTGCCAGCAGCTTGTCTAGCGGAATCACAGATACGCAGTATTTT | CASSLSSGITDTQYF
13 | TRBJ2-7 | . | . | TRBV4-1 | TGCGCCAGCAGCCAAGTTTACGCGGTGGAGAAGTACTTC | CASSQVYAVEKYF
14 | TRBJ2-5 | . | . | TRBV5-1 | TGCGCCAGCAGGCGGCAGGAATCAAGGGAGACCCAGTACTTC | CASRRQESRETQYF
16 | TRBJ2-7 | . | . | TRBV7-6 | TGTGCCAGCAGCACCCGCAGGGGCGAAAGCTCCTACGAGCAGTACTTC | CASSTRRGESSYEQYF
14 | TRBJ2-7 | . | . | TRBV5-4 | TGTGCCAGCAGCTTGCGGGGAGGTTTATTCGAGCAGTACTTC | CASSLRGGLFEQYF
14 | TRBJ2-1 | . | . | TRBV4-3 | TGCGCCAGCAGCCAAGGGTCACGGGCGGCTGAGCAGTTCTTC | CASSQGSRAAEQFF
15 | TRBJ1-2 | TRBD1 | . | TRBV15 | TGTGCCACCAGTAGAGACAGGGGGCTTCCCTATGGCTACACCTTC | CATSRDRGLPYGYTF
17 | TRBJ2-1 | TRBD1 | . | TRBV13 | TGTGCCAGCAGCCCAAAATTCGGACAGGGGGTGCCCTATGAGCAGTTCTTC | CASSPKFGQGVPYEQFF
13 | TRBJ2-1 | . | once | TRBV4-3 | TGCGCCAGCAGCCAAGATAGGGCCATTGAGCAGTTCTTC | CASSQDRAIEQFF
14 | TRBJ2-7 | TRBD1 | . | TRBV27 | TGTGCCAGCAGTCAATCCAACAGGGGCTACGAGCAGTACTTC | CASSQSNRGYEQYF
13 | TRBJ2-7 | . | . | TRBV27 | TGTGCCAGCAGTAGGGGGACGGACTACGAGCAGTACTTC | CASSRGTDYEQYF
15 | TRBJ1-1 | . | . | TRBV5-1 | TGCGCCAGCAGCTTGCAGGGGCTTGTGAACACTGAAGCTTTCTTT | CASSLQGLVNTEAFF
15 | TRBJ2-2 | TRBD1 | . | TRBV28 | TGTGCCAGCAGTCCCGACGACAGGGCCACCGGGGAGCTGTTTTTT | CASSPDDRATGELFF
11 | TRBJ1-3 | . | . | TRBV9 | TGTGCCAGCAAGGAGGGAAACACCATATATTTT | CASKEGNTIYF
13 | TRBJ2-7 | TRBD1 | . | TRBV27 | TGTGCCAGCGGACCCCGGACAGGGAACGAGCAGTACTTC | CASGPRTGNEQYF
14 | TRBJ2-7 | . | . | TRBV18 | TGTGCCAGCTCACCCGGCGGTGACTCCTACGAGCAGTACTTC | CASSPGGDSYEQYF
15 | TRBJ2-7 | TRBD1 | once | TRBV5-6 | TGTGCCAGCCGTCGACTGGGACAGGGGCTCAACGAGCAGTACTTC | CASRRLGQGLNEQYF
15 | TRBJ1-2 | TRBD1 | . | TRBV7-9 | TGTGCCAGCAGCGGAAGGACAGGGGGCGGTTATGGCTACACCTTC | CASSGRTGGGYGYTF
16 | TRBJ2-1 | TRBD2 | . | TRBV11-2 | TGTGCCAGCAGCTTCACGGCGGGAGAAACGTACAATGAGCAGTTCTTC | CASSFTAGETYNEQFF
16 | TRBJ1-5 | TRBD1 | . | TRBV5-5 | TGTGCCAGCAGCTTCGGGGCAGGGGGTTACAATCAGCCCCAGCATTTT | CASSFGAGGYNQPQHF
14 | TRBJ2-7 | TRBD1 | . | TRBV9 | TGTGCCAGCAGCGCGGCAGGGGGCACCTACGAGCAGTACTTC | CASSAAGGTYEQYF
13 | TRBJ2-3 | TRBD1 | . | TRBV29-1 | TGCAGCGTAGAGGGGGCCAGCACAGATACGCAGTATTTT | CSVEGASTDTQYF
14 | TRBJ2-5 | TRBD1 | . | TRBV10-2 | TGCGCCAGCAGTGAGTCCTACAGGGGAGAGACCCAGTACTTC | CASSESYRGETQYF
16 | TRBJ1-5 | . | . | TRBV7-8 | TGTGCCAGCAGCTTAGAAGGCAGTTATAGCAATCAGCCCCAGCATTTT | CASSLEGSYSNQPQHF
16 | TRBJ2-1 | TRBD2 | . | TRBV11-3 | TGTGCCAGCAGCTTCCCGGGACTAGCGGGAGACAATGAGCAGTTCTTC | CASSFPGLAGDNEQFF